This entry lists 16 T cell receptor beta chains sequenced from one sample in a study of blood T cell repertoires in COVID-19. The protocol was immunoSEQ multiplex PCR, while the TCRdb copy is restricted to in-frame clones and leaves out a portion. The sample comprises more than 45,000 clones, around 90% of which are singletons, and more than 1.2% rests with the top ten. Specimen: peripheral blood. The receptors come from a man aged 55 to 70 with acute or convalescent COVID-19.

The rearrangement uses TRBV11-3 and TRBJ1-3; no definite D call. V lost 0 bases to trimming and J lost 4 bases, with 13 bases between them. CDR1 is SGHNT, CDR2 YENEEA, per germline. The CDR3 runs 16 residues. The CDR3 loop reads CASSLDTGVAGNTIYF. CDR3 coding DNA: TGTGCCAGCAGCTTAGATACCGGGGTCGCAGGAAACACCATATATTTT.

This chain links TRBV15 with TRBJ2-7; 7 nucleotides line up with TRBD1. Trimming cost V 3 bases and J 9 bases; bases outside gene matches: 8. The CDR3 is 13 residues long. CDR1 LNHNV and CDR2 YYDKDF come from the germline V gene (reference sequence). The CDR3 loop reads CATSRRQGEGQYF. CDR3 sequence (DNA): TGTGCCACCAGCAGGAGACAGGGAGAGGGGCAGTACTTC.

This clone was detected once. This sequence joins TRBV23-1 and TRBJ1-2; D unclear. TRBV23-1 is noted as an ORF with a role that remains uncertain. With 8 bases removed from V and 7 bases from J, the gap between germline ends came to 14 bases. The CDR3 has 12 amino acids. The CDR3 DNA is TGCGCCAGCTCCGCGGGGTTTTGTGGCTACACCTTC. Its protein is CASSAGFCGYTF.

The rearrangement uses TRBV30 and TRBJ2-5; 10 bases are shared with TRBD1. J was trimmed by 3 bases and V by 0 bases; bases with no gene match: 4. Germline V gene lookup returns CDR1 GTSNPN and CDR2 SVGIG (reference sequence). The CDR3 sequence is 15 residues long. The CDR3 region is CAWSVGTGAEETQYF. The CDR3 bases are TGTGCCTGGAGTGTTGGGACAGGGGCTGAAGAGACCCAGTACTTC.

CDR3 nucleotides: TGTGCCAGCAGTTTAGAACAGCACACTTCACCCCTCCACTTT. This translates into CASSLEQHTSPLHF. This chain uses TRBV27 with TRBJ1-6; D not certain. Germline V gene lookup returns CDR1 MNHEY and CDR2 SMNVEV (reference sequence). The CDR3 spans 14 residues. V was trimmed by 2 bases and J by 9 bases, leaving 11 bases between them.

This sequence joins TRBV7-6 and TRBJ1-3; maybe TRBD1 (6 bases). V was shortened by 0 bases and J by 0 bases, with 12 bases between the two germline ends. The germline gives CDR1 SGHVS, CDR2 FNYEAQ. The CDR3 extends over 17 amino acids. The CDR3 nucleotides are TGTGCCAGCAGCTTAGCCGCAGGGGCACTCTCTGGAAACACCATATATTTT. This codes for CASSLAAGALSGNTIYF.

The chain has TRBV14 and TRBJ2-1; TRBD2 matches 8 bases. V was clipped by 6 bases and J by 5 bases; unmatched bases: 6. The CDR3 contains 14 residues. Germline V lookup: CDR1 SGHDN, CDR2 FVKESK. Here the CDR3 reads CASRGGTRNNEQFF. The CDR3 DNA follows: TGTGCCAGCAGGGGCGGGACTAGAAACAATGAGCAGTTCTTC.

The rearrangement uses TRBV4-1 and TRBJ2-5; a weak D match, TRBD1 (5 bases). The CDR3 runs to 15 residues. V lost 1 base, J lost 1 base, and 10 bases lay in between. CDR1 is MGHRA and CDR2 is YSYEKL in the germline V gene. The CDR3 reads CASSQAGAVQETQYF. Written as DNA, the CDR3 is TGCGCCAGCAGCCAAGCTGGGGCGGTCCAAGAGACCCAGTACTTC.

This clone appeared a few times. V is TRBV11-2 and J is TRBJ2-5; D not certain. Trimming removed 5 bases at V and 4 bases at J, with 14 bases between. The CDR3 is 14 amino acids. Germline V gives CDR1 SGHAT, CDR2 FQNNGV. CDR3 sequence (DNA): TGTGCCAGCAGCCGCCCGGTACCACGAGAGACCCAGTACTTC. This encodes CASSRPVPRETQYF. Together with reference TRBV11-2 and TRBJ2-5, the CDR3 gives the full variable domain: EAGVAQSPRYKIIEKRQSVAFWCNPISGHATLYWYQQILGQGPKLLIQFQNNGVVDDSQLPKDRFSAERLKGVDSTLKIQPAKLEDSAVYLCASSRPVPRETQYFGPGTRLLVL.

This chain uses TRBV18 with TRBJ1-6, with D tentatively TRBD1 (6 bases). V was pared by 4 bases and J by 7 bases, with 17 bases between. This CDR3 contains 16 residues. In germline, CDR1 is KGHSH, CDR2 LQKENI. The CDR3: CASSLAGTRVNSPLHF. The CDR3 DNA is TGTGCCAGCTCACTCGCCGGGACAAGGGTGAATTCACCCCTCCACTTT.

The gene calls are TRBV7-9 and TRBJ2-7; 12 bases line up with TRBD2. This CDR3 contains 17 residues. Trimming removed 1 base from V and 3 bases from J; junction bases left unmatched: 7. In germline, CDR1 is SEHNR, CDR2 FQNEAQ (reference sequence). The DNA for the CDR3 is TGTGCCAGCAGCTTAGTTTCTAGCGGGAGGGTGGTCTACGAGCAGTACTTC. It translates to CASSLVSSGRVVYEQYF.

The chain's CDR3 is CSASLRVNQPQHF. The CDR3, as DNA: TGCAGTGCTAGTCTCAGGGTAAATCAGCCCCAGCATTTT. This rearrangement joins TRBV20-1 to TRBJ1-5; D is perhaps TRBD1 (5 bases). The CDR3 extends over 13 amino acids. Trimming took off 3 bases at V and 4 bases at J, with 10 bases between the two ends. Germline loops: CDR1 DFQATT, CDR2 SNEGSKA (reference sequence).

This rearrangement joins TRBV28 to TRBJ1-4; TRBD1 matches at 8 bases. The CDR3 runs to 15 residues. V lost 1 base to trimming and J lost 6 bases; unmatched junction nucleotides: 4. Germline CDR1 is MDHEN and CDR2 is SYDVKM. The CDR3 region has the DNA TGTGCCAGCAGTTTATATGGGACAGGTGATGAAAAACTGTTTTTT. Its translation: CASSLYGTGDEKLFF.

The chain is built from TRBV7-6 and TRBJ1-4, with a possible D match to TRBD1 (6 bases). The ends were cut back, 5 bases at V and 3 bases at J, with 16 bases in the middle. The CDR3 covers 16 residues. Germline-derived CDR1 and CDR2 are SGHVS and FNYEAQ. CDR3 amino acids: CASSLTGGYPNEKLFF. The CDR3 DNA sequence: TGTGCCAGCAGCCTCACTGGGGGCTACCCTAATGAAAAACTGTTTTTT.

The chain combines TRBV7-9 with TRBJ2-3; weak D call: TRBD2 (6 bases). The length of the CDR3 is 15 residues. With 8 bases removed from V and 3 bases from J, the gap between germline ends came to 18 bases. Germline assignment: CDR1 SEHNR and CDR2 FQNEAQ (reference sequence). The CDR3 region is CASGGWGGETDTQYF. DNA for the CDR3: TGTGCCAGCGGGGGGTGGGGCGGAGAGACAGATACGCAGTATTTT.

V usage is TRBV28 and J usage is TRBJ1-4; perhaps TRBD1 as D (6 bases). Trimming removed 6 bases at V and 2 bases at J, with 10 bases between. This CDR3 is built from 14 residues. Germline lookup yields CDR1 MDHEN and CDR2 SYDVKM. The CDR3 DNA follows: TGTGCCAGCAGGGAGGGGGGGACTAATGAAAAACTGTTTTTT. Its translation is CASREGGTNEKLFF.